This TCR beta chain came from a study of cytomegalovirus exposure and HLA in healthy donors. Study results and limitations: In a later analysis, V- and J-gene trimming of beta chains associated with a DCLRE1C missense variant, replicated independently. In an earlier analysis, in 620 or so donors, most V segments appeared productive either ~87% or ~30% of the time.

The PCR employed 60 Vbeta primers together with 13 Jbeta primers. Some clones are missing from TCRdb's copy, which holds only in-frame ones; the method was immunoSEQ multiplex PCR. The repertoire holds fewer than 200,000 clones, with roughly 83% as singletons. About this clone: The antigen remains undetermined.

V was cut by 7 bases and J by 6 bases, with 21 bases left in between. This CDR3 has 15 amino acids. Germline V gene lookup returns CDR1 MNHEY and CDR2 SMNVEV (reference sequence). The V call is TRBV27, the J call TRBJ1-1; D unresolved. Sequenced material: PBMCs. The receptor's source is a young man in good health and CMV-seronegative. The CDR3 region has the DNA TGTGCCAGCATCCCCCGAAGCGGTGTGGCGGCTGAAGCTTTCTTT. This sequence encodes CASIPRSGVAAEAFF.